This T cell receptor beta chain derives from a study of cytomegalovirus exposure and HLA in healthy donors. Study-wide results and limits: It was in a later analysis that TCR association rates were seen to vary by HLA locus, highest for DRB1 and lowest for HLA-C. Previous analysis showed most TCR beta V segments were productive about 87% or about 30% of the time. V- and J-gene trimming in TCR beta was tied to a missense DCLRE1C variant by an analysis performed later.

Germline V gene data show CDR1 as SGHRS and CDR2 as YFSETQ. Trimming left V 2 bases short and J 3 bases short, with 5 bases between. The CDR3 has 13 amino acids. Primers for the PCR totalled 60 Vbeta and 13 Jbeta. Assay used: immunoSEQ multiplex PCR; TCRdb lists only in-frame clones, some missing. The profile shows some 100,000 clones, 75% to 85% of them singletons. Comments on this clone: Its antigen is unknown.

The clonotype comes from a woman in her 50s in good health and CMV-seropositive. Source material: PBMCs. The chain employs TRBV5-1 and TRBJ2-2, with D uncertain. CDR3 protein: CASSFTDTGELFF. DNA for the CDR3: TGCGCCAGCAGCTTCACAGACACCGGGGAGCTGTTTTTT.